The TCR beta chain described here comes from a study of T cell responses to AZD1222 COVID-19 vaccine. Here immunoSEQ multiplex PCR was the method, and the copy in TCRdb shows in-frame clones only, minus some. The table includes 84,000 or so clones, about 86% detected once. A remark on this clone: The antigen remains undetermined.

Between the trimmed V and J ends, which lost 2 bases and 5 bases, there was a span of 4 bases. Germline V gene data show CDR1 as MDHEN and CDR2 as SYDVKM. The length of the CDR3 is 11 residues. Notes on the study in general: The donor cohort was predominantly white British with a female majority, and clonal diversity may have been underestimated. Seropositive at baseline were only a handful of AZD1222 recipients.

This TCR came from an adult in good health. The starting material was peripheral blood, obtained on day 0 of AZD1222 vaccination. This rearrangement joins TRBV28 to TRBJ2-7; D is undetermined. Written as DNA, the CDR3 is TGTGCCAGCAGTTTAGCCCACGAGCAGTACTTC. This codes for CASSLAHEQYF. Filled out from reference TRBV28 and TRBJ2-7, the complete variable domain reads DVKVTQSSRYLVKRTGEKVFLECVQDMDHENMFWYRQDPGLGLRLIYFSYDVKMKEKGDIPEGYSVSREKKERFSLILESASTNQTSMYLCASSLAHEQYFGPGTRLTVT.